The source of this T cell receptor (beta chain) is a study of T cell responses to AZD1222 COVID-19 vaccine. The study, taken as a whole, reports: It was only after the peak T cell response that any repertoires were sampled. Seropositive at baseline were only a handful of AZD1222 recipients.

Measured with immunoSEQ multiplex PCR; TCRdb has only the in-frame clones, and not every one. The sample records 120,000 to 150,000 clones, 80% to 85% being singletons. Per the germline V gene, CDR1 is WSHSY and CDR2 is SAAADI. There are 14 residues in the CDR3. V lost 5 bases to trimming and J lost 10 bases, with 20 bases between them. As concerns this clone: Its antigen is still unknown.

This chain connects TRBV10-2 to TRBJ1-2; TRBD1 is a possible D gene (6 bases). Here the sequenced sample was peripheral blood, taken on day 0 of MenACWY control vaccination. This TCR was sampled from an adult in good health. The CDR3: CASSTPGQLMDYTF. The CDR3 DNA sequence: TGCGCCAGCAGTACCCCGGGACAACTTATGGACTACACCTTC.